The 14 T cell receptor beta chains listed next were all sequenced from one sample in a study of blood T cell repertoires in COVID-19. Clones were read by immunoSEQ multiplex PCR, and TCRdb kept only the in-frame ones, dropping some. The sample holds roughly 500,000 clones, 89% seen once. Sequencing input: peripheral blood. These receptors were collected from a man aged 18 to 30 with COVID-19, enrolled during active disease.

The V gene is TRBV12-3 or TRBV12-4, the J gene TRBJ2-7; the D gene is possibly TRBD2 (5 bases). The CDR3 sequence is 12 residues long. V lost 3 bases and J lost 6, with 9 bases in between. This chain's CDR3 is CASSFEGGEQYF. The CDR3 bases are TGTGCCAGCAGTTTTGAGGGTGGCGAGCAGTACTTC.

V is TRBV5-1 and J is TRBJ2-6; D gene uncertain. CDR3 length equals 18 residues. Germline-derived CDR1 and CDR2 are SGHRS and YFSETQ. Between the trimmed V and J ends, which lost 4 bases and 0 bases, there was a span of 17 bases. In nucleotides, the CDR3 is TGCGCCAGCAGCCTCCTCGCCAACGGAGCCTCTGGGGCCAACGTCCTGACTTTC. Its protein is CASSLLANGASGANVLTF.

This chain joins TRBV18 and TRBJ2-1; possible D gene TRBD1, 5 bases. The CDR3 consists of 14 residues. With 3 bases removed from V and 6 bases from J, the gap between germline ends came to 12 bases. Germline CDR1 KGHSH, CDR2 LQKENI. CDR3 in amino acids: CASSPGLQANEQFF. The CDR3 DNA follows: TGTGCCAGCTCACCGGGGCTGCAGGCCAATGAGCAGTTCTTC.

The CDR3 sequence is CATSRDLNEKLFF. DNA of the CDR3: TGTGCCACCAGCAGAGATCTTAATGAAAAACTGTTTTTT. The chain is built from TRBV15 and TRBJ1-4, with D unclear. V lost 0 bases and J lost 4, with 3 bases in between. The CDR3 extends over 13 amino acids. Looked up from germline, CDR1 is LNHNV and CDR2 is YYDKDF (reference sequence). Full variable domain (remainder filled in from reference TRBV15 and TRBJ1-4): DAMVIQNPRYQVTQFGKPVTLSCSQTLNHNVMYWYQQKSSQAPKLLFHYYDKDFNNEADTPDNFQSRRPNTSFCFLDIRSPGLGDTAMYLCATSRDLNEKLFFGSGTQLSVL.

The chain joins TRBV12-5 to TRBJ2-7; D gene ambiguous. CDR1 and CDR2 from the germline V gene are LGHNT and FRNRAP. V lost 6 bases to trimming and J lost 0 bases, with 9 bases between them. The CDR3 contains 13 residues. CDR3 sequence reads: CASGTPSSYEQYF. The CDR3 DNA reads as TGTGCTAGTGGAACTCCGAGCTCCTACGAGCAGTACTTC.

The genes are TRBV7-9 and TRBJ2-7, with TRBD1 identical over 7 bases. The ends lost 4 bases at V and 2 bases at J; junction bases unmatched: 2. This CDR3 region has 13 residues. The germline CDR1 and CDR2 sequences are SEHNR and FQNEAQ (reference sequence). CDR3 in amino acids: CASSWDSPYEQYF. CDR3 in DNA: TGTGCCAGCAGCTGGGACAGCCCCTACGAGCAGTACTTC.

This chain links TRBV24-1 with TRBJ2-5; 7 bases agree with TRBD1. V was pared by 3 bases and J by 7 bases, with 10 bases of the junction left unmatched. Germline CDR1 is KGHDR and CDR2 is SFDVKD. CDR3 length: 15 amino acids. The CDR3 reads CATSDRDSLKGTQYF. Here the CDR3 DNA reads TGTGCCACCAGTGATAGGGACAGTCTGAAAGGGACCCAGTACTTC.

V usage is TRBV19 and J usage is TRBJ1-4; the D gene is possibly TRBD1 (5 bases). Per germline, CDR1 LNHDA and CDR2 SQIVND (reference sequence). The CDR3 spans 16 residues. Trimming shortened V by 7 bases and J by 0 bases, and 15 bases separated the two germline ends. Written as DNA, the CDR3 is TGTGCCAGTACCACGGGGGAATGGGCAACTAATGAAAAACTGTTTTTT. Translation gives CASTTGEWATNEKLFF.

V gene TRBV2 combines with J gene TRBJ2-4, with TRBD1 matching 8 bases. V lost 6 bases and J lost 6; bases outside the gene matches: 10. The length of the CDR3 is 15 residues. The germline V gene encodes CDR1 SNHLY and CDR2 FYNNEI. The CDR3 reads CASSLDRGRINIQYF. CDR3 DNA: TGTGCCAGCAGCCTAGACAGGGGCCGCATAAACATTCAGTACTTC.

The rearrangement links TRBV5-1 to TRBJ1-2, with 10 bases lining up with TRBD1. The CDR3 length is 14 residues. The germline CDR1 and CDR2 sequences are SGHRS and YFSETQ. After removal of 5 bases from V and 8 bases from J, the junction contained 9 bases not matched to a gene. The CDR3 loop is CASRGQGPLGGYTF. For the CDR3, the DNA is TGCGCCAGCAGGGGACAGGGGCCCCTTGGGGGCTACACCTTC.

The genes are TRBV19 and TRBJ2-3; TRBD2 aligns across 9 bases. The V gene end was trimmed by 6 bases and the J gene end by 4 bases; junction bases not matched to a gene: 11. CDR3 length: 16 amino acids. Germline V lookup: CDR1 LNHDA, CDR2 SQIVND (reference sequence). The CDR3 sequence is CASSSPRAGGADTQYF. The CDR3 region has the DNA TGTGCCAGTAGCTCGCCTAGAGCGGGGGGAGCAGATACGCAGTATTTT.

The V and J genes are TRBV10-3 and TRBJ2-7; TRBD2 is a possible D gene (5 bases). Germline V lookup: CDR1 ENHRY, CDR2 SYGVKD. The CDR3 contains 15 residues. V was cut by 0 bases and J by 0 bases, with 9 bases left in between. CDR3 nucleotides: TGTGCCATCAGTGAGTCGGAGCGGAGCTCCTACGAGCAGTACTTC. This codes for CAISESERSSYEQYF.

The chain recombines TRBV13 with TRBJ2-3; 9 bases match TRBD2. V shed 4 bases, J shed 4 bases, and the junction held 21 bases outside the gene matches. The CDR3 contains 20 residues. Germline CDR1 PRHDT, CDR2 FYEKMQ (reference sequence). CDR3 sequence reads: CASSSRGRLAGFLRADTQYF. The CDR3 DNA is TGTGCCAGCAGCTCTAGGGGGAGGCTAGCGGGATTCTTAAGAGCAGATACGCAGTATTTT.

This clone turned up a few times. The CDR3 protein is CASSLVGTGIQDEQYF. The CDR3 DNA reads as TGTGCCAGCAGCTTGGTTGGGACAGGGATTCAAGACGAGCAGTACTTC. This chain uses TRBV5-6 with TRBJ2-7, with 9 positions matching TRBD1. Germline CDR1 SGHDT, CDR2 YYEEEE. The CDR3 runs 16 residues. Unmatched junction bases numbered 9, after V lost 0 bases and J lost 5 bases.